Listed here are 8 T cell receptor beta chains from one sample, sequenced in a study of T cells in Graves' hyperthyroidism and ophthalmopathy. There were TCR beta CDR3 regions amplified from RNA transcripts. Using the HTBI primer set, a first-round RT-PCR was run on the TCR CDR3. TCRdb redid the calling of the multiplex PCR reads with MiXCR, one entry per CDR3 protein. The table includes about 210,000 distinct CDR3 sequences, 17% detected once. Sequences were obtained from blood. These receptors all stem from a man aged 45-65 years with Graves' hyperthyroidism.

The chain employs TRBV4-1 and TRBJ2-2; TRBD2 agrees at 16 bases. CDR3 length: 19 amino acids. Germline V lookup: CDR1 MGHRA, CDR2 YSYEKL. V was clipped by 3 bases and J by 6 bases; unmatched bases: 10. CDR3 sequence reads: CASSHGTSGRAERAGELFF. The CDR3 nucleotides read TGCGCCAGCAGCCACGGGACTAGCGGGAGGGCCGAACGGGCCGGGGAGCTGTTTTTT.

This clonotype was seen repeatedly, ten times or more. The rearrangement links TRBV7-2 to TRBJ1-5; TRBD1 is a possible D gene (5 bases). The germline V gene has CDR1 SGHTA and CDR2 FQGNSA. Deletions cut 3 bases from V and 6 bases from J, with 6 bases between. CDR3 length: 12 amino acids. CDR3 protein: CASSLDTQPQHF. The CDR3 DNA reads TGTGCCAGCAGCTTGGACACTCAGCCCCAGCATTTT.

This clonotype was observed many times. This chain joins TRBV11-1 and TRBJ2-3; 9 nucleotides line up with TRBD2. J was trimmed by 7 bases and V by 1 base; bases with no gene match: 12. Germline V lookup: CDR1 SGHAT, CDR2 FQDESV (reference sequence). CDR3 length equals 17 residues. As DNA, the CDR3 is TGTGCCAGCAGCTTAGACCTCGGAGCGGGAGGAGTCAATACGCAGTATTTT. This gives the protein CASSLDLGAGGVNTQYF.

The rearrangement links TRBV24-1 to TRBJ1-1; D call uncertain. V dropped 6 bases and J dropped 3 bases, with 4 bases sitting between them. The CDR3 sequence is 11 residues long. Per germline, CDR1 KGHDR and CDR2 SFDVKD. The CDR3 DNA reads as TGTGCCACCAGTATAGACACTGAAGCTTTCTTT. Translation: CATSIDTEAFF.

The chain carries TRBV28 and TRBJ2-3; no clear D gene. Germline lookup yields CDR1 MDHEN and CDR2 SYDVKM. The CDR3 is 16 amino acids. V was shortened by 6 bases and J by 3 bases, with 19 bases between the two germline ends. The CDR3, as DNA: TGTGCCAGCAGCGTAGAGTATTCCCACAAAACAGATACGCAGTATTTT. As protein: CASSVEYSHKTDTQYF.

V is TRBV19 and J is TRBJ1-5, with 11 bases lining up with TRBD1. The CDR3 runs to 18 residues. The ends lost 4 bases at V and 0 bases at J; junction bases unmatched: 8. Germline lookup yields CDR1 LNHDA and CDR2 SQIVND (reference sequence). CDR3: CASSTTGTGGNSNQPQHF. Written as DNA, the CDR3 is TGTGCCAGTAGTACCACCGGGACAGGGGGAAATAGCAATCAGCCCCAGCATTTT.

This clonotype has ten or more counts. The rearrangement joins TRBV5-1 to TRBJ2-1, with a tentative D call TRBD2 (6 bases). The CDR3 loop spans 12 amino acids. Per the germline V gene, CDR1 is SGHRS and CDR2 is YFSETQ. Trimming left V 4 bases short and J 8 bases short, with 10 bases between. The CDR3, as DNA: TGCGCCAGCAGCCTGGGACTTCATGAGCAGTTCTTC. This sequence encodes CASSLGLHEQFF.

This clonotype was detected many times. This chain links TRBV11-3 with TRBJ2-7; TRBD2 aligns across 8 bases. The CDR3 totals 20 residues. Trimming took 2 bases from V and 1 from J; bases not matched to a gene: 19. The V gene's germline CDR1 is SGHNT and CDR2 YENEEA. The DNA of the CDR3 is TGTGCCAGCAGCTTACCTCCGGGGGCCCCCCGTAGCGGGAAATCCTACGAGCAGTACTTC. Protein product: CASSLPPGAPRSGKSYEQYF.